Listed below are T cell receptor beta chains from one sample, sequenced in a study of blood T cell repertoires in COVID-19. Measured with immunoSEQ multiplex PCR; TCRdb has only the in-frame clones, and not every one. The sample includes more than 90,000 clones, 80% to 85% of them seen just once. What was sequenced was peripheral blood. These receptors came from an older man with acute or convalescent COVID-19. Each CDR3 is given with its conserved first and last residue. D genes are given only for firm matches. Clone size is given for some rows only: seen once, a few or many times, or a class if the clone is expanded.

CDR3 DNA: TGTGCCAGCAGCTTTTCGGGGGGTGGAGAGACCCAGTACTTC
CDR3 protein: CASSFSGGGETQYF
V gene: TRBV7-9
clone size: once
J gene: TRBJ2-5
D gene: TRBD2

CDR3 DNA: TGTGCCAGCAGCTTGGCCGCAGGGCGAGGCACTGAAGCTTTCTTT
CDR3 protein: CASSLAAGRGTEAFF
V gene: TRBV5-5
clone size: .
J gene: TRBJ1-1
D gene: .

CDR3 DNA: TGTGCCAGCAGTTCGAGGACAGTGATGAACACTGAAGCTTTCTTT
CDR3 protein: CASSSRTVMNTEAFF
V gene: TRBV28
clone size: .
J gene: TRBJ1-1
D gene: .

CDR3 DNA: TGTGCCAGCAGAACCGAGGGAGCGGGGACAGATACGCAGTATTTT
CDR3 protein: CASRTEGAGTDTQYF
V gene: TRBV6-5
clone size: .
J gene: TRBJ2-3
D gene: TRBD2

CDR3 DNA: TGTGCCAGCAGTCCCCATAATCCGGGACAGGGGATCAAATCACGGCCCTTC
CDR3 protein: CASSPHNPGQGIKSRPF
V gene: TRBV28
clone size: .
J gene: TRBJ1-2
D gene: TRBD1

CDR3 DNA: TGTGCCGGAAAGGACAGGGCCTCCACAGATACGCAGTATTTT
CDR3 protein: CAGKDRASTDTQYF
V gene: TRBV6-5
clone size: .
J gene: TRBJ2-3
D gene: TRBD1

CDR3 DNA: TGTGCCAGCAGGAAGACAGAATCAGGGACTGAAGCTTTCTTT
CDR3 protein: CASRKTESGTEAFF
V gene: TRBV2
clone size: .
J gene: TRBJ1-1
D gene: .

CDR3 DNA: TGCGCCAGCAGCCAAGACGGCGGGAACTATGGCTACACCTTC
CDR3 protein: CASSQDGGNYGYTF
V gene: TRBV4-1
clone size: .
J gene: TRBJ1-2
D gene: .

CDR3 DNA: TGTGCCAGCAGCTCAGTTACCGGGGAGCTGTTTTTT
CDR3 protein: CASSSVTGELFF
V gene: TRBV11-3
clone size: .
J gene: TRBJ2-2
D gene: .

CDR3 DNA: TGTGCCAGCAGTTTTCCGGGACAGGGCCTTATATATGGCTACACCTTC
CDR3 protein: CASSFPGQGLIYGYTF
V gene: TRBV28
clone size: .
J gene: TRBJ1-2
D gene: TRBD1

CDR3 DNA: TGCAGCGTTAAAGCTAGGTCGGGGACTGAAGCTTTCTTT
CDR3 protein: CSVKARSGTEAFF
V gene: TRBV29-1
clone size: .
J gene: TRBJ1-1
D gene: .

CDR3 DNA: TGTGCCAGCAGCAAGGAGGAAGGGACAGGGGGCGCCCCGGGTCAAAACATTCAGTACTTC
CDR3 protein: CASSKEEGTGGAPGQNIQYF
V gene: TRBV9
clone size: few
J gene: TRBJ2-4
D gene: TRBD1

CDR3 DNA: TGTGCCAGCAGCTTAACGGTTGGGGCCAACGTCCTGACTTTC
CDR3 protein: CASSLTVGANVLTF
V gene: TRBV5-6
clone size: .
J gene: TRBJ2-6
D gene: .

CDR3 DNA: TGTGCCAGCAGTTTATTGGTGGACAGGAAGAACACTGAAGCTTTCTTT
CDR3 protein: CASSLLVDRKNTEAFF
V gene: TRBV28
clone size: .
J gene: TRBJ1-1
D gene: TRBD1

CDR3 DNA: TGTGCCAGCAGTAACCCCGGGGGGGATTATGGCTACACCTTC
CDR3 protein: CASSNPGGDYGYTF
V gene: TRBV9
clone size: once
J gene: TRBJ1-2
D gene: .

CDR3 DNA: TGTGCCAGTAGTCCCACCTTCCCACAGGGTAACACTGAAGCTTTCTTT
CDR3 protein: CASSPTFPQGNTEAFF
V gene: TRBV19
clone size: .
J gene: TRBJ1-1
D gene: .

CDR3 DNA: TGTGCCAGCTCCCAGGGTTGGGGAGAGACCCAGTACTTC
CDR3 protein: CASSQGWGETQYF
V gene: TRBV18
clone size: .
J gene: TRBJ2-5
D gene: .

CDR3 DNA: TGTGCCAGCAGTTTAAACCCACGAGGGAGCTCCTATAATTCACCCCTCCACTTT
CDR3 protein: CASSLNPRGSSYNSPLHF
V gene: TRBV28
clone size: few
J gene: TRBJ1-6
D gene: .

CDR3 DNA: TGTGCCATCAGTGTACAGGGGGCGGGTGGTGAGCAGTTCTTC
CDR3 protein: CAISVQGAGGEQFF
V gene: TRBV10-3
clone size: .
J gene: TRBJ2-1
D gene: TRBD1

CDR3 DNA: TGTGCCAGTAGTATAGGTCCGTCAGATACGCAGTATTTT
CDR3 protein: CASSIGPSDTQYF
V gene: TRBV19
clone size: .
J gene: TRBJ2-3
D gene: .

CDR3 DNA: TGTGCCAGCAGCCCCGCCGGTCGCGGGGGGACTAATGAAAAACTGTTTTTT
CDR3 protein: CASSPAGRGGTNEKLFF
V gene: TRBV3-1/TRBV3-2
clone size: .
J gene: TRBJ1-4
D gene: .

CDR3 DNA: TGTGCCAGCTCACCCGGACAGGGGAGGAACTCACCCCTCCACTTT
CDR3 protein: CASSPGQGRNSPLHF
V gene: TRBV18
clone size: once
J gene: TRBJ1-6
D gene: TRBD1

CDR3 DNA: TGTGCCAGCAGTGTGGACAGGACGGACATTCAGTACTTC
CDR3 protein: CASSVDRTDIQYF
V gene: TRBV9
clone size: .
J gene: TRBJ2-4
D gene: TRBD1

CDR3 DNA: TGCGCCAGCAGCTTGGGGGGGACTAGCCGCGACACAGATACGCAGTATTTT
CDR3 protein: CASSLGGTSRDTDTQYF
V gene: TRBV5-1
clone size: .
J gene: TRBJ2-3
D gene: TRBD2

CDR3 DNA: TGTGCCAGCAGTTACTCGGGAGACGCCGGGGGCTACACCTTC
CDR3 protein: CASSYSGDAGGYTF
V gene: TRBV6-5
clone size: few
J gene: TRBJ1-2
D gene: .

CDR3 DNA: TGTGCCAGCAGCCCCAGACAGGGTTTGGGCACAGATACGCAGTATTTT
CDR3 protein: CASSPRQGLGTDTQYF
V gene: TRBV5-4
clone size: .
J gene: TRBJ2-3
D gene: TRBD1

CDR3 DNA: TGTGCCAGCAGTCGCATACAGGGCTACAATGGCTACACCTTC
CDR3 protein: CASSRIQGYNGYTF
V gene: TRBV28
clone size: once
J gene: TRBJ1-2
D gene: .

CDR3 DNA: TGTGCCAGCAGCTCCGCAGGGGGTAGCAATCAGCCCCAGCATTTT
CDR3 protein: CASSSAGGSNQPQHF
V gene: TRBV7-2
clone size: few
J gene: TRBJ1-5
D gene: TRBD1

CDR3 DNA: TGCGCCAGCAGCTCGGGACAGGGGAATGGCTACACCTTC
CDR3 protein: CASSSGQGNGYTF
V gene: TRBV5-1
clone size: .
J gene: TRBJ1-2
D gene: TRBD1

CDR3 DNA: TGTGCCAGCAGTCCGACAGGGGGGGGCTACACCTTC
CDR3 protein: CASSPTGGGYTF
V gene: TRBV2
clone size: few
J gene: TRBJ1-2
D gene: TRBD1

CDR3 DNA: TGTGCCAGCTCACCAAACAAACGAGACAGGGGGAAAAGCTCCTACAATGAGCAGTTCTTC
CDR3 protein: CASSPNKRDRGKSSYNEQFF
V gene: TRBV18
clone size: .
J gene: TRBJ2-1
D gene: TRBD1

CDR3 DNA: TGTGCCAGCAGCCTTCAGGGATTTAGCTCCTACGAGCAGTACTTC
CDR3 protein: CASSLQGFSSYEQYF
V gene: TRBV3-1/TRBV3-2
clone size: .
J gene: TRBJ2-7
D gene: .

CDR3 DNA: TGCGCCAGCAGCACGGGCCTAGCGGGAGGCACAGATACGCAGTATTTT
CDR3 protein: CASSTGLAGGTDTQYF
V gene: TRBV5-1
clone size: .
J gene: TRBJ2-3
D gene: TRBD2